This T cell receptor (beta chain) was identified in a study of cytomegalovirus exposure and HLA in healthy donors. Overall study findings and caveats: A list of approximately 160 TCR beta chains associated with cytomegalovirus was given. Reportedly, diagnosis of cytomegalovirus status by the classifier showed high specificity and sensitivity.

V was cut by 2 bases and J by 8 bases, with 6 bases left in between. This CDR3 spans 12 amino acids. Germline values: CDR1 SGHNT, CDR2 YENEEA. Among the roughly 110 subjects of the validation cohort, separate from the approximately 660-subject first cohort, were the donors. Notes on this clone: The antigen is undetermined.

The assay was immunoSEQ multiplex PCR, and TCRdb's table has in-frame clones only and misses some. Among fewer than 200,000 clones listed, about nine tenths were seen once. This chain joins TRBV11-3 and TRBJ1-4; D gene uncertain. The clonotype was recovered from a man under 40 in good health and CMV-seropositive. Sequencing was performed on PBMCs. The CDR3 coding sequence is TGTGCCAGCAGCTTAATCGCAGAAAAACTGTTTTTT. It specifies CASSLIAEKLFF.